One sample yielded the 10 T cell receptor beta chains listed below, sequenced in a study of regulatory T cells in long-lasting Graves disease (dated by TCRdb to the early 2020s). The sample's time point label, in plain terms: persistent/refractory GD, antithyroid drugs over 5 years with positive TRAb. For both TCR sequencing and RNA sequencing, RNA was extracted from PBMCs in TRIzol. Libraries were constructed by multiplex PCR. Sequencing took place on an Illumina HiSeq 4000. CDR3 regions were amplified by Arm-PCR with iRepertoire HTBI primers to construct TCR beta libraries. TCRdb passed the public sequencing reads through fastp at Q25 and MiXCR, retaining productive beta sequences. Here each entry gathers all rows of one CDR3 protein and keeps the most common genes and DNA. The table for this sample lists about 460,000 distinct CDR3 sequences; approximately 23% of them were counted only once. The top ten clonotypes cover approximately 14% of the sample.

This specimen consisted of peripheral blood mononuclear cells (PBMCs), obtained when the disease was refractory, from a patient treated with antithyroid drugs. These receptors originate from a female donor with Graves disease.

This clonotype has just a few counts. The chain joins TRBV6-2 or TRBV6-3 to TRBJ2-5; TRBD2 matches at 7 bases. Germline V lookup: CDR1 MNHEY, CDR2 SVGEGT. V dropped 1 base and J dropped 5; count of bases not matched to a gene: 4. The CDR3 covers 14 residues. CDR3 sequence reads: CASSYWAGAETQYF. CDR3 DNA: TGTGCCAGCAGTTACTGGGCGGGAGCGGAGACCCAGTACTTC.

This clonotype was counted ten times or more. The V gene is TRBV6-5, the J gene TRBJ2-6; 8 bases map to TRBD1. Losses at the gene ends were 2 bases for V and 0 bases for J; bases not matched to a gene: 12. The length of the CDR3 is 20 residues. Per germline, CDR1 MNHEY and CDR2 SVGAGI. The CDR3 is CASSYGPWDRMPSGANVLTF. Here the CDR3 DNA reads TGTGCCAGCAGTTACGGGCCCTGGGACAGGATGCCCTCTGGGGCCAACGTCCTGACTTTC.

This clonotype came up a few times. One junction end disagrees with the germline gene, perhaps due to a read error. The chain is built from TRBV6-1 and TRBJ1-5, with TRBD1 as a possible D gene (5 bases). CDR1 is MNHNS and CDR2 is SASEGT in the germline V gene. The CDR3 has 15 residues. The chain's CDR3 is CTSRPEPRGEQPQHF. CDR3 coding DNA: TGTACCAGTCGTCCTGAGCCAAGGGGAGAACAGCCCCAGCATTTT.

This clonotype was seen at least ten times. The rearrangement links TRBV6-5 to TRBJ1-5; D might be TRBD1 (6 bases). CDR1 and CDR2 from the germline V gene are MNHEY and SVGAGI. The V and J ends lost 2 bases and 4 bases respectively, with 12 bases between them. CDR3 size: 15 residues. For the CDR3, the DNA is TGTGCCAGCAGTTACAGCCGGACAGTAAATCAGCCCCAGCATTTT. This gives the protein CASSYSRTVNQPQHF.

Turning to this clonotype: The conserved closing phenylalanine or tryptophan is absent in this CDR3, likely reflecting a read error. The chain recombines TRBV28 with TRBJ1-1; 7 bases agree with TRBD1. The V gene end was trimmed by 5 bases and the J gene end by 4 bases; junction bases not matched to a gene: 7. This CDR3 is built from 14 residues. Germline V gives CDR1 MDHEN, CDR2 SYDVKM. As DNA, the CDR3 is TGTGCCAGCAGTCCCCAGGGGGTTTCCACTGAAGCTTTCTCT. As protein: CASSPQGVSTEAFS.

This clonotype was picked up many times. The chain links TRBV30 to TRBJ1-4, with no clear D. Looked up from germline, CDR1 is GTSNPN and CDR2 is SVGIG (reference sequence). The CDR3 covers 13 residues. Trimming removed 0 bases at V and 3 bases at J, with 5 bases between. This CDR3 reads CAWSVQSNEKLFF. The CDR3 DNA reads as TGTGCCTGGAGTGTACAATCTAATGAAAAACTGTTTTTT.

This clonotype was detected a few times. The gene calls are TRBV27 and TRBJ2-7, with 7 bases aligning to TRBD1. Germline CDR1 MNHEY, CDR2 SMNVEV (reference sequence). Trimming cost V 6 bases and J 2 bases; bases outside gene matches: 10. The CDR3 has 15 amino acids. The CDR3 spells CASSRPGQSPYEQYF. In nucleotides, the CDR3 is TGTGCCAGCAGCCGTCCGGGACAGAGCCCCTACGAGCAGTACTTC.

In this sample, this clonotype turned up a few times. The chain uses TRBV11-3 and TRBJ1-3, with no clear D. The CDR3 is made up of 16 amino acids. The V end was cut by 5 bases, the J end by 3 bases, with 17 bases between. From germline, CDR1 is SGHNT and CDR2 YENEEA. The CDR3 DNA follows: TGTGCCAGCAGCCCTCGTGATATCGGACTTGGAAACACCATATATTTT. Amino acid sequence: CASSPRDIGLGNTIYF.

The CDR3 DNA is TGTGCCAGCAGCTTAGGGGCTCACTCTGGAAACACCATATATTTT. Translating gives CASSLGAHSGNTIYF. This chain connects TRBV7-8 to TRBJ1-3; D is ambiguous. This CDR3 comprises 15 residues. CDR1 and CDR2 from the germline V gene are SGHVS and FQNEAQ. V gave up 1 base and J gave up 0 bases, with 7 bases separating them.

This clonotype showed up just a few times. The chain joins TRBV10-3 to TRBJ1-3; D uncertain. This CDR3 is built from 15 residues. V lost 4 bases to trimming and J lost 0 bases, with 10 bases between them. The germline gives CDR1 ENHRY, CDR2 SYGVKD. The CDR3 DNA reads as TGTGCCATCAGTGTTGACGGCAACTCTGGAAACACCATATATTTT. Its translation is CAISVDGNSGNTIYF.